These 5 T cell receptor beta chains share one sample of origin, sequenced in a study of chemoradiotherapy in HPV16-positive cancers. Clones were read by immunoSEQ multiplex PCR, and TCRdb kept only the in-frame ones, dropping some. The table includes about 22,000 clones, about 90% detected once. Specimen: blood, collected from a patient who underwent chemoradiotherapy. The receptor set was obtained from a human donor with HPV-associated anogenital cancer.

This rearrangement joins TRBV7-2 to TRBJ2-3; D gene uncertain. V lost 1 base and J 7 bases, leaving 15 bases between the germline ends. The CDR3 sequence is 15 residues long. Per the germline V gene, CDR1 is SGHTA and CDR2 is FQGNSA. CDR3 nucleotide sequence: TGTGCCAGCAGCTTAGAGGGTTCTGCCGCGTATACGCAGTATTTT. This encodes CASSLEGSAAYTQYF.

V and J are TRBV7-2 and TRBJ2-3; D remains unclear. V lost 3 bases, J lost 6 bases, and 4 bases lay in between. Per the germline V gene, CDR1 is SGHTA and CDR2 is FQGNSA. This CDR3 comprises 11 residues. CDR3 nucleotides: TGTGCCAGCAGCTTCGGGGATACGCAGTATTTT. This sequence encodes CASSFGDTQYF.

This chain connects TRBV14 to TRBJ1-6; no reliable D call. V was clipped by 4 bases and J by 8 bases, with 15 bases between them. Germline assignment: CDR1 SGHDN and CDR2 FVKESK. The CDR3 contains 15 residues. The CDR3 DNA is TGTGCCAGCAGCCCCCCCGGTGGGAGTCATTCACCCCTCCACTTT. Translation: CASSPPGGSHSPLHF. Using reference TRBV14 and TRBJ1-6 for the parts outside the CDR3, the full variable domain is EAGVTQFPSHSVIEKGQTVTLRCDPISGHDNLYWYRRVMGKEIKFLLHFVKESKQDESGMPNNRFLAERTGGTYSTLKVQPAELEDSGVYFCASSPPGGSHSPLHFGNGTRLTVT.

V and J are TRBV18 and TRBJ2-7, with TRBD1 matching 9 bases. The trim removed 4 bases at V and 5 bases at J, leaving 3 bases unmatched. This CDR3 contains 13 residues. Germline V gene lookup returns CDR1 KGHSH and CDR2 LQKENI. The CDR3 spells CASSRGDRDEQYV. CDR3 DNA: TGTGCCAGCTCACGTGGGGACAGGGACGAGCAGTACGTC.

This chain uses TRBV4-1 with TRBJ1-1; D is uncertain. V was cut by 0 bases and J by 4 bases, with 9 bases left in between. There are 14 residues in the CDR3. In germline, CDR1 is MGHRA, CDR2 YSYEKL. This CDR3 is CASSQEVRGTEAFF. CDR3 sequence (DNA): TGCGCCAGCAGCCAAGAGGTCCGGGGCACTGAAGCTTTCTTT.